Below are 15 T cell receptor beta chains sequenced from a single sample in a study of blood T cell repertoires in COVID-19. TCRdb keeps only in-frame clones here, not all; method: immunoSEQ multiplex PCR. Of about 61,000 clones listed, about 77% are singletons. The sequencing sample was made of peripheral blood. These TCRs come from an older man with active or convalescent COVID-19.

The chain couples TRBV6-5 to TRBJ1-1; 7 bases are a match to TRBD1. With 0 bases clipped from V and 3 bases from J, the junction kept 4 bases outside the gene matches. The CDR3 covers 15 residues. Germline V lookup: CDR1 MNHEY, CDR2 SVGAGI. The chain's CDR3 is CASSYSYQGDTEAFF. CDR3 sequence (DNA): TGTGCCAGCAGTTACTCGTATCAGGGGGACACTGAAGCTTTCTTT.

The chain has TRBV7-2 and TRBJ2-5; no reliable D call. CDR1 is SGHTA and CDR2 is FQGNSA in the germline V gene. This CDR3 contains 12 residues. The V and J ends lost 5 bases and 7 bases respectively, with 11 bases between them. The CDR3 reads CASSAQSSTQYF. As DNA, the CDR3 is TGTGCCAGCAGCGCACAATCTTCGACCCAGTACTTC.

Only one count was recorded for this clone. This rearrangement joins TRBV5-4 to TRBJ1-2; a possible D gene is TRBD1 (5 bases). Looked up from germline, CDR1 is SGHNT and CDR2 is YYREEE (reference sequence). V lost 4 bases and J 0 bases, leaving 13 bases between the germline ends. This CDR3 spans 15 amino acids. The CDR3 bases are TGTGCCAGCAGCCCACAATCGACAGCTAACTATGGCTACACCTTC. Its translation: CASSPQSTANYGYTF.

This clone appeared once. The chain links TRBV30 to TRBJ2-3; 7 bases map to TRBD2. V trimming: 1 base; J trimming: 2 bases; junction bases outside the gene matches: 15. The CDR3 sequence is 18 residues long. CDR1 GTSNPN and CDR2 SVGIG come from the germline V gene (reference sequence). The CDR3 here is CAWSGVVLRERATDTQYF. The CDR3 region has the DNA TGTGCCTGGAGTGGGGTGGTACTGCGGGAGCGGGCCACAGATACGCAGTATTTT.

This chain uses TRBV5-6 with TRBJ2-5, with 13 bases fitting TRBD2. The J segment lost 1 base and the V segment lost 7 bases, leaving 13 bases of the junction unmatched. Germline-derived CDR1 and CDR2 are SGHDT and YYEEEE. The CDR3 has 18 amino acids. DNA of the CDR3: TGTGCCAGCTCTAAAGAACTAGCGGGGGGGCCGAGCCAAGAGACCCAGTACTTC. This encodes CASSKELAGGPSQETQYF.

This clone was detected a few times. CDR3 protein: CSVVWDRGSSYYGYTF. In DNA form, the CDR3 reads TGCAGCGTTGTGTGGGACAGGGGATCCTCATACTATGGCTACACCTTC. The chain links TRBV29-1 to TRBJ1-2; TRBD1 matches 10 bases. After removal of 4 bases from V and 3 bases from J, the junction contained 11 bases not matched to a gene. Germline V gene data show CDR1 as SQVTM and CDR2 as ANQGSEA. CDR3 length: 16 residues.

This chain uses TRBV25-1 with TRBJ2-2; 8 bases are a match to TRBD1. The CDR3 is made up of 17 amino acids. V shed 5 bases and J 3 bases; nucleotides not matched to a gene: 11. Germline V gene sequence: CDR1 MGHDK, CDR2 SYGVNS. The CDR3 is CASSTQPSGGYTGELFF. In DNA, the CDR3 is TGTGCCAGCAGTACTCAGCCTTCAGGGGGCTACACCGGGGAGCTGTTTTTT.

This clone is classed as medium-sized. CDR3 nucleotides: TGTGCCAGCAGTGCGATGGAACAGGAGACCCAGTACTTC. This codes for CASSAMEQETQYF. The chain employs TRBV2 and TRBJ2-5, with D hard to call. The CDR3 is 13 residues long. CDR1 is SNHLY, CDR2 FYNNEI, per germline. The V and J ends lost 4 bases and 5 bases respectively, with 11 bases between them.

This sequence joins TRBV7-8 and TRBJ2-7, with TRBD2 matching 16 bases. The trim removed 3 bases at V and 3 bases at J, leaving 14 bases unmatched. This CDR3 is built from 20 residues. The germline V gene has CDR1 SGHVS and CDR2 FQNEAQ. CDR3 nucleotides: TGTGCCAGCAGCTTCGGGACTAGCGGGAGGGCCCTCTATACACACTACGAGCAGTACTTC. Its translation: CASSFGTSGRALYTHYEQYF.

V is TRBV11-2 and J is TRBJ2-7, with D perhaps TRBD2 (7 bases). Looked up from germline, CDR1 is SGHAT and CDR2 is FQNNGV. This CDR3 has 14 amino acids. The germline V and J ends were trimmed by 3 bases and 4 bases, with 13 bases remaining between them. The CDR3 DNA follows: TGTGCCAGCAGCTTGGGGGGGCATTCATACGAGCAGTACTTC. Its protein is CASSLGGHSYEQYF. Full variable domain (missing parts from reference TRBV11-2 and TRBJ2-7): EAGVAQSPRYKIIEKRQSVAFWCNPISGHATLYWYQQILGQGPKLLIQFQNNGVVDDSQLPKDRFSAERLKGVDSTLKIQPAKLEDSAVYLCASSLGGHSYEQYFGPGTRLTVT.

The sample holds a few counts of this clone. The rearrangement uses TRBV5-6 and TRBJ1-6, with 10 nucleotides matching TRBD1. CDR3 length: 16 amino acids. Looked up from germline, CDR1 is SGHDT and CDR2 is YYEEEE. Germline trimming cut 2 bases from V and 8 bases from J; bases unmatched to any gene: 7. The CDR3 DNA is TGTGCCAGCAGCTTAGCGATGGGACAGGGGTATTCACCCCTCCACTTT. The encoded protein is CASSLAMGQGYSPLHF.

The chain carries TRBV7-8 and TRBJ1-2; no definite D call. The CDR3 length is 14 residues. Trimming shortened V by 1 base and J by 4 bases, and 10 bases separated the two germline ends. Looked up from germline, CDR1 is SGHVS and CDR2 is FQNEAQ. In nucleotides, the CDR3 is TGTGCCAGCAGCTTAGTCGCAGGCCCCTATGGCTACACCTTC. This encodes CASSLVAGPYGYTF.

The V gene is TRBV28, the J gene TRBJ2-1; 8 nucleotides match TRBD2. With V trimmed by 6 bases and J by 5 bases, 12 bases remained unmatched. Germline V gives CDR1 MDHEN, CDR2 SYDVKM. The CDR3 sequence is 16 residues long. The CDR3 spells CASRLHPGLDDNEQFF. The CDR3 DNA is TGTGCCAGCAGACTACATCCGGGACTAGACGACAATGAGCAGTTCTTC.

The CDR3 DNA is TGTGCCAGCAGCGAGACTCCGGGTAGTGGGGAGCTGTTTTTT. It translates to CASSETPGSGELFF. The V and J genes are TRBV7-3 and TRBJ2-2; D remains unclear. CDR1 SGHTA and CDR2 FQGTGA come from the germline V gene. The CDR3 totals 14 residues. V lost 5 bases and J 8 bases, leaving 15 bases between the germline ends.

The chain carries TRBV5-4 and TRBJ2-2, with 8 bases identical to TRBD2. With 2 bases clipped from V and 7 bases from J, the junction kept 4 bases outside the gene matches. The V gene's germline CDR1 is SGHNT and CDR2 YYREEE (reference sequence). The length of the CDR3 is 14 residues. CDR3 DNA: TGTGCCAGCAGCTTAGCGGGAGCGGGCGGGGAGCTGTTTTTT. Its translation is CASSLAGAGGELFF.